One sample yielded the 8 T cell receptor beta chains listed below, sequenced in a study of blood T cells in healthy people across ages. Primed by a sample-barcoded 5' primer and a J-beta primer mix, a second PCR proceeded for about 6 to 11 cycles. Each CDR3 protein is one row after TCRdb ran MiXCR on the 5' RACE reads. This table holds fewer than 950,000 distinct CDR3 sequences, roughly 34% found once. What was sequenced was blood. These receptors all stem from a young man in good health.

J is TRBJ2-1 and V is TRBV20-1; D is unclear. V was cut by 6 bases and J by 7 bases, with 10 bases left in between. The CDR3 sequence is 11 residues long. Germline V gene sequence: CDR1 DFQATT, CDR2 SNEGSKA (reference sequence). The CDR3 DNA is TGCAGTGCCCAGTTCTTTAATGAGCAGTTCTTC. Protein sequence: CSAQFFNEQFF.

Regarding this clonotype: This may be a read error: a much more frequent sequence differs by one nucleotide. The chain recombines TRBV20-1 with TRBJ2-1, with 7 bases matching TRBD1. Per the germline V gene, CDR1 is DFQATT and CDR2 is SNEGSKA (reference sequence). The CDR3 has 14 amino acids. The V gene end was trimmed by 7 bases and the J gene end by 3 bases; junction bases not matched to a gene: 9. This CDR3 reads CSVDRDSFYNEQFF. The CDR3 nucleotides read TGCAGTGTGGATCGGGACAGCTTCTACAATGAGCAGTTCTTC.

This chain joins TRBV12-3 or TRBV12-4 and TRBJ1-5; D ambiguous. Trimming removed 9 bases at V and 0 bases at J, with 12 bases between. This CDR3 is built from 14 residues. The CDR3 loop is CASRTAGSNQPQHF. The CDR3 region has the DNA TGTGCCAGTAGAACGGCAGGTAGCAATCAGCCCCAGCATTTT.

This clonotype was counted many times. This rearrangement joins TRBV5-1 to TRBJ2-7; D is undetermined. The V and J ends lost 0 bases and 3 bases respectively, with 7 bases between them. Germline lookup yields CDR1 SGHRS and CDR2 YFSETQ. CDR3 size: 13 residues. The DNA of the CDR3 is TGCGCCAGCAGCTTGGAGCCCCACTACGAGCAGTACTTC. This gives the protein CASSLEPHYEQYF. Combining the CDR3 with reference TRBV5-1 and TRBJ2-7 gives the whole variable domain KAGVTQTPRYLIKTRGQQVTLSCSPISGHRSVSWYQQTPGQGLQFLFEYFSETQRNKGNFPGRFSGRQFSNSRSEMNVSTLELGDSALYLCASSLEPHYEQYFGPGTRLTVT.

This clonotype was picked up a small number of times. The chain recombines TRBV4-3 with TRBJ2-1; weak D call: TRBD2 (5 bases). The CDR3 extends over 12 amino acids. With 6 bases removed from V and 6 bases from J, the gap between germline ends came to 9 bases. Germline loops: CDR1 LGHNA, CDR2 YSLEER. In nucleotides, the CDR3 is TGCGCCAGCAGTCGAGGGTTCAATGAGCAGTTCTTC. This codes for CASSRGFNEQFF.

This clonotype was seen more than once but under ten times. The chain couples TRBV6-5 to TRBJ1-1, with a weak D call TRBD1 (6 bases). V was pared by 0 bases and J by 10 bases, with 12 bases between. The germline gives CDR1 MNHEY, CDR2 SVGAGI. The CDR3 length is 13 residues. CDR3 bases: TGTGCCAGCAGTTACTCTGCGGGGGCTCGAGCTTTCTTT. Residues: CASSYSAGARAFF.

There are a few counts of this clonotype. The gene calls are TRBV4-3 and TRBJ2-3, with D perhaps TRBD1 (5 bases). V lost 0 bases to trimming and J lost 2 bases, with 15 bases between them. There are 17 residues in the CDR3. Germline V CDR1 and CDR2: LGHNA, YSLEER. Written as DNA, the CDR3 is TGCGCCAGCAGCCAAGATGTGGACACCCCCCCCACAGATACGCAGTATTTT. Translation gives CASSQDVDTPPTDTQYF.

In the case of this clonotype: At one end the junction does not follow the germline gene, possibly because of a read error. The chain is built from TRBV4-3 and TRBJ1-2; 11 positions match TRBD1. The CDR3 runs to 15 residues. Germline CDR1 and CDR2: LGHNA and YSLEER. The CDR3 DNA reads as TGCGCCAGCAGCTCCCGGGACAGGGGGTTTTATGGCTGCACCTTC. This encodes CASSSRDRGFYGCTF.